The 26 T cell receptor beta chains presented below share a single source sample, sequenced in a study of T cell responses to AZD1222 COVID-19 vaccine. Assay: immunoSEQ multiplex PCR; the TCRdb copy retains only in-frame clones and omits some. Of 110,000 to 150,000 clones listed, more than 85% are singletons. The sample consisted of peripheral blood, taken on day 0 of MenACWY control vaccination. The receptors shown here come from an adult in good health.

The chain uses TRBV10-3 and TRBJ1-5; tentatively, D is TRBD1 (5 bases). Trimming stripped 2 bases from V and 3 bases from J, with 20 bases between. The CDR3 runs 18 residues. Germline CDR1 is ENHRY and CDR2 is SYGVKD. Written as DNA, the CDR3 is TGTGCCATCAGTGAGCCGACTGTTGGGACCCTCGTCAATCAGCCCCAGCATTTT. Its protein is CAISEPTVGTLVNQPQHF.

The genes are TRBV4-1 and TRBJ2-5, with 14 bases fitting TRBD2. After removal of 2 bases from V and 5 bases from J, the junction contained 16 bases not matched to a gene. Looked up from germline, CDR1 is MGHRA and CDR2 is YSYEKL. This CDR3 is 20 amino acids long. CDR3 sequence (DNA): TGCGCCAGCAGCCAACGTCCCGGACTAGCGGGGGGCCCGGTTGGGGAGACCCAGTACTTC. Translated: CASSQRPGLAGGPVGETQYF.

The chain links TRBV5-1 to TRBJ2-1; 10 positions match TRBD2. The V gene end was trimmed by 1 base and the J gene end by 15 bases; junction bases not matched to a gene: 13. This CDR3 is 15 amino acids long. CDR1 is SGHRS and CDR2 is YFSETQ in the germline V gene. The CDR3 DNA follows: TGCGCCAGCAGCTTGACCCTAGCGGGAGACGGAGGCCGGTTCTTC. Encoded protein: CASSLTLAGDGGRFF.

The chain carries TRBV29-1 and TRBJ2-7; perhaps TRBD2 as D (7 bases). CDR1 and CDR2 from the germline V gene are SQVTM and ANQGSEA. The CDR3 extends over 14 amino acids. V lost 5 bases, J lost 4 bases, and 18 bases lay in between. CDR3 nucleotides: TGCAGCGTTTTGATACAGGGAGGGAGGTACGAGCAGTACTTC. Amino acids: CSVLIQGGRYEQYF.

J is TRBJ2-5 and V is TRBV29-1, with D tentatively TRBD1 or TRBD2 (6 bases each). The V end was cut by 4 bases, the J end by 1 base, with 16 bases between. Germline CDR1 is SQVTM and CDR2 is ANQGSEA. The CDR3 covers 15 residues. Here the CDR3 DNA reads TGCAGCGTTGGGATTTCGGGGGCCACCCAAGAGACCCAGTACTTC. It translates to CSVGISGATQETQYF.

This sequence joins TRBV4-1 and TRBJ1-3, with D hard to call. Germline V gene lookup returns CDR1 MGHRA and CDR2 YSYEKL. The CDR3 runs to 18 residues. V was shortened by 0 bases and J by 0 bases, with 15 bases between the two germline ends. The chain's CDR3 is CASSQDSRLGVSGNTIYF. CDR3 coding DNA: TGCGCCAGCAGCCAAGATTCTCGGCTCGGGGTCTCTGGAAACACCATATATTTT.

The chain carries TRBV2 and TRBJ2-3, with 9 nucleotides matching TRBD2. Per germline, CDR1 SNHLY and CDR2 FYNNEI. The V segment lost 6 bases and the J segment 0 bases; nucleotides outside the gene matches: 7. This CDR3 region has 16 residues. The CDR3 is CASRLIAGVSTDTQYF. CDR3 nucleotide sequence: TGTGCCAGCAGACTTATAGCGGGAGTGAGCACAGATACGCAGTATTTT. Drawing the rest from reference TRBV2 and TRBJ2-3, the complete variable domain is EPEVTQTPSHQVTQMGQEVILRCVPISNHLYFYWYRQILGQKVEFLVSFYNNEISEKSEIFDDQFSVERPDGSNFTLKIRSTKLEDSAMYFCASRLIAGVSTDTQYFGPGTRLTVL.

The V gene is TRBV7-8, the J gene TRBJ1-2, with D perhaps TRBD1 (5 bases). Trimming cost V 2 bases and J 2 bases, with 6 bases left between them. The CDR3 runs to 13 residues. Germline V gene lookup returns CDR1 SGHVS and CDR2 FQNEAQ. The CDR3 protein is CASSLRQNYGYTF. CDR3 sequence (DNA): TGTGCCAGCAGCTTAAGACAGAACTATGGCTACACCTTC.

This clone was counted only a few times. In DNA, the CDR3 is TGTGCCAGCAGCTTAGCGGCGGTCTGGGATGGCGAGCAGTACTTC. Encoded protein: CASSLAAVWDGEQYF. This chain connects TRBV11-1 to TRBJ2-7, with unresolved D. Looked up from germline, CDR1 is SGHAT and CDR2 is FQDESV (reference sequence). The CDR3 is 15 residues long. V gave up 0 bases and J gave up 6 bases, with 15 bases separating them. Full variable domain (missing parts from reference TRBV11-1 and TRBJ2-7): EAEVAQSPRYKITEKSQAVAFWCDPISGHATLYWYRQILGQGPELLVQFQDESVVDDSQLPKDRFSAERLKGVDSTLKIQPAELGDSAMYLCASSLAAVWDGEQYFGPGTRLTVT.

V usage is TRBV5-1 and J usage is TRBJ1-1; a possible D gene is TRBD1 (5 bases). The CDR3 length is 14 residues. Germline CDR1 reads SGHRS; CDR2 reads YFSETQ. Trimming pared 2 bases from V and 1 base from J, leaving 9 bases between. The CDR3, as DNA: TGCGCCAGCAGCTTAACGGGACCGAACACTGAAGCTTTCTTT. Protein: CASSLTGPNTEAFF.

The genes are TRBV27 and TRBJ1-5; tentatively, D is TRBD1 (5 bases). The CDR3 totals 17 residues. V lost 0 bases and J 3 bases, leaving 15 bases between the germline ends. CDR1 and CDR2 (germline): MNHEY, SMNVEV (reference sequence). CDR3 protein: CASSLSGGGKNNQPQHF. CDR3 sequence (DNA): TGTGCCAGCAGTTTATCGGGGGGTGGGAAGAACAATCAGCCCCAGCATTTT.

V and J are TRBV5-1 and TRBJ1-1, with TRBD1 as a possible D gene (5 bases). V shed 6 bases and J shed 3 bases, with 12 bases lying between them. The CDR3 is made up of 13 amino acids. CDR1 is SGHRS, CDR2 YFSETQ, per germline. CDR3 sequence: CASNQGFDTEAFF. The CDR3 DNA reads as TGCGCCAGCAACCAGGGTTTCGACACTGAAGCTTTCTTT.

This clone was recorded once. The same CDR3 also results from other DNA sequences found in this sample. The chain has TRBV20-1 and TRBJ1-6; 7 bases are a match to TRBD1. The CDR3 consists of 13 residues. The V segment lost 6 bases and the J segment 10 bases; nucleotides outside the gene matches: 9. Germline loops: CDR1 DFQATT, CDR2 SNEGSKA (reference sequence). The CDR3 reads CSASDRAGSPLHF. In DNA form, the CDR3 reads TGCAGTGCCAGTGACAGGGCGGGGTCACCCCTCCACTTT.

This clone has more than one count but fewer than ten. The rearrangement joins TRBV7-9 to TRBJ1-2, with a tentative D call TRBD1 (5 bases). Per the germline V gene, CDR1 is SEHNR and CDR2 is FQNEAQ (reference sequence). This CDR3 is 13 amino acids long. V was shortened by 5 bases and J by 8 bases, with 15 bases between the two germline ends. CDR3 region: CASSQQAPGGYTF. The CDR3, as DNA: TGTGCCAGCAGCCAACAGGCCCCGGGGGGCTACACCTTC.

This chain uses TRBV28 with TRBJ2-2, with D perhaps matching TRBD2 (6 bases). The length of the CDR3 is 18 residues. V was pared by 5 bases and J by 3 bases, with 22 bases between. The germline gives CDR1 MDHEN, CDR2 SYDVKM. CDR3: CASSPTRVGRIYTGELFF. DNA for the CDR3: TGTGCCAGCAGTCCGACCCGGGTCGGGAGAATTTACACCGGGGAGCTGTTTTTT.

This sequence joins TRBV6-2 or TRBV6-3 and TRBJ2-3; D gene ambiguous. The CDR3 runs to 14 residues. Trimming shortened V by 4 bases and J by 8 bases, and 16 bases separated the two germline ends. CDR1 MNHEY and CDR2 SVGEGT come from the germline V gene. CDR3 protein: CASSSGPSTATQYF. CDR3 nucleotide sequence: TGTGCCAGCAGTTCCGGACCTTCTACGGCTACGCAGTATTTT.

The CDR3 loop is CASSWLGAPQGDEKLFF. The CDR3 DNA reads as TGCGCCAGCAGCTGGTTGGGGGCTCCCCAGGGCGATGAAAAACTGTTTTTT. The J gene is TRBJ1-4, the V gene TRBV5-1; weak D call: TRBD1 (6 bases). This CDR3 comprises 17 residues. Trimming pared 3 bases from V and 6 bases from J, leaving 21 bases between. Germline assignment: CDR1 SGHRS and CDR2 YFSETQ.

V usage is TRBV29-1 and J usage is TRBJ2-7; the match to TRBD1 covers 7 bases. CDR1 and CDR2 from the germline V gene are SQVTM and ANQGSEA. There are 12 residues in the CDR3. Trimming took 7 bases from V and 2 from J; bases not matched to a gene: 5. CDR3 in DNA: TGCAGCGGTAGGCAGGGGGCCTACGAGCAGTACTTC. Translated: CSGRQGAYEQYF.

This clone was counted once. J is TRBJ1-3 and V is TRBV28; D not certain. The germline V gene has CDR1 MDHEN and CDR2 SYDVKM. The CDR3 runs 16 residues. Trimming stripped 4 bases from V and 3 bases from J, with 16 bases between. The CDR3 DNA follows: TGTGCCAGCAGTTCCCAGACCTCAGGCTTTGGAAACACCATATATTTT. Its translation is CASSSQTSGFGNTIYF.

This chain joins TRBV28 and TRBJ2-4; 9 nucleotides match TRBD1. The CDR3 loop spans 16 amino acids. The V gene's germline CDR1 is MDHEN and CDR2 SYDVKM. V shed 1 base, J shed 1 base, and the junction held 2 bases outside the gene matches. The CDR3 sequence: CASSLSGQGAKNIQYF. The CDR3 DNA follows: TGTGCCAGCAGTTTATCGGGACAGGGTGCCAAAAACATTCAGTACTTC.

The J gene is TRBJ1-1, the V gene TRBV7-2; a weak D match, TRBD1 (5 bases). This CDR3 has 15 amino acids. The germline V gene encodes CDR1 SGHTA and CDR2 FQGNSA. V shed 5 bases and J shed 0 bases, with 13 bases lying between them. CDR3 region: CASSRGGQMNTEAFF. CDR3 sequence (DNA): TGTGCCAGCAGCAGGGGAGGGCAAATGAACACTGAAGCTTTCTTT.

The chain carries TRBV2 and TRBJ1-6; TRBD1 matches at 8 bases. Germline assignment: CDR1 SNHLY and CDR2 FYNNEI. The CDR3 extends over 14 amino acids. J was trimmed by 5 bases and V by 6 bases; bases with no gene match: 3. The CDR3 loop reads CASRQGVDNSPLHF. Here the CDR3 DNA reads TGTGCCAGCAGACAGGGGGTAGATAATTCACCCCTCCACTTT.

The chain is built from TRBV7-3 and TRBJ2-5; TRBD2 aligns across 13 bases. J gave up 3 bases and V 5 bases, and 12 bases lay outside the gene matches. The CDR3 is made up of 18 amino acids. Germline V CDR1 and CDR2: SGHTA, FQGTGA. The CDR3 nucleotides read TGTGCCAGCAGCCCCACAGCTCGGACTAGCGGGAGCGAAGAGACCCAGTACTTC. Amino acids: CASSPTARTSGSEETQYF.

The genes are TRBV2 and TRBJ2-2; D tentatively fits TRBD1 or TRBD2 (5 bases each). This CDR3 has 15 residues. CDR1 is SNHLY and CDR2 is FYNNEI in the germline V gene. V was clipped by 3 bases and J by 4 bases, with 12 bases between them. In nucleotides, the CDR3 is TGTGCCAGCAGTGATCGAGGGGACGGCACCGGGGAGCTGTTTTTT. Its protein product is CASSDRGDGTGELFF.

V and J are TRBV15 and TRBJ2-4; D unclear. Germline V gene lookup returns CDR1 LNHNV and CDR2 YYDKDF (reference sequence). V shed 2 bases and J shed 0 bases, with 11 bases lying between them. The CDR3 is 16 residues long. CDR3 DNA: TGTGCCACCAGCAGAAAGGGTCCCTTAGCCAAAAACATTCAGTACTTC. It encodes CATSRKGPLAKNIQYF.

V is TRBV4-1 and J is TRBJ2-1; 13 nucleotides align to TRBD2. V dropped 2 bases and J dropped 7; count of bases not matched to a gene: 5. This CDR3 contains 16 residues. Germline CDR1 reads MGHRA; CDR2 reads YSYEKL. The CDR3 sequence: CASSQPTSGRKNEQFF. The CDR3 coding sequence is TGCGCCAGCAGCCAACCGACTAGCGGGAGGAAGAATGAGCAGTTCTTC.